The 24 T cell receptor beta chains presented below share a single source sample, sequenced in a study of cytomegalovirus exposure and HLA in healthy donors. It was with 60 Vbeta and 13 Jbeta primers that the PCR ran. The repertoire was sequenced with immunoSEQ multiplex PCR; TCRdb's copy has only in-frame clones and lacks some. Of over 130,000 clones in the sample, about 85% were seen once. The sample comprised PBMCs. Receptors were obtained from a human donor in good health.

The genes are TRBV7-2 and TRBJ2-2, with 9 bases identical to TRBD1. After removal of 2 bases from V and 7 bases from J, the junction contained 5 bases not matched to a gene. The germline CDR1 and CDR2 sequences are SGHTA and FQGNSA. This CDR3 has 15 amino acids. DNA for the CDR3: TGTGCCAGCAGCTTATTAGGACAGGGGCGCGGGGAGCTGTTTTTT. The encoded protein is CASSLLGQGRGELFF.

The CDR3 DNA sequence: TGTGCCAGCAGCTCCGGGACAATAGAGACCCAGTACTTC. It encodes CASSSGTIETQYF. The chain is built from TRBV7-8 and TRBJ2-5; D possibly corresponds to TRBD1 (6 bases). CDR1 and CDR2 (germline): SGHVS, FQNEAQ. V lost 4 bases and J 4 bases, leaving 10 bases between the germline ends. The CDR3 sequence is 13 residues long. Variable domain in full (rest from reference TRBV7-8 and TRBJ2-5): GAGVSQSPRYKVAKRGQDVALRCDPISGHVSLFWYQQALGQGPEFLTYFQNEAQLDKSGLPSDRFFAERPEGSVSTLKIQRTQQEDSAVYLCASSSGTIETQYFGPGTRLLVL.

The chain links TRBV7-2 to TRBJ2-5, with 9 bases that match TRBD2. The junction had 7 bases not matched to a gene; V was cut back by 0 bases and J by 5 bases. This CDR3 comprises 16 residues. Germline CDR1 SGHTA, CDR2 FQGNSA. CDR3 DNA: TGTGCCAGCAGCTTAGCGATCGGCGGGGGGGCCGAGACCCAGTACTTC. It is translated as CASSLAIGGGAETQYF.

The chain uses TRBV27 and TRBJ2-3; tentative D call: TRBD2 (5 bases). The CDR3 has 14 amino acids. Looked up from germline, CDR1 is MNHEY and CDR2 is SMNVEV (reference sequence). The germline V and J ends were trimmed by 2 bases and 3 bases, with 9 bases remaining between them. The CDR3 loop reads CASSLGLATDTQYF. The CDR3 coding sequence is TGTGCCAGCAGTTTAGGTTTAGCGACAGATACGCAGTATTTT.

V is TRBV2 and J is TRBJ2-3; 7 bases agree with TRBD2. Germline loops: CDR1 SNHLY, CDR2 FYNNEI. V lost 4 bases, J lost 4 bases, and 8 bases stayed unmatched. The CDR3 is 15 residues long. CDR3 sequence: CASSALGGSADTQYF. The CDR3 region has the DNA TGTGCCAGCAGTGCCCTCGGGGGGTCAGCAGATACGCAGTATTTT.

CDR3 sequence: CASSASGGAGGEQFF. Here the CDR3 DNA reads TGTGCCAGCAGCGCTAGCGGGGGGGCCGGAGGTGAGCAGTTCTTC. The chain uses TRBV7-9 and TRBJ2-1; 12 bases are shared with TRBD2. The length of the CDR3 is 15 residues. Germline lookup yields CDR1 SEHNR and CDR2 FQNEAQ (reference sequence). V lost 5 bases, J lost 9 bases, and 8 bases stayed unmatched.

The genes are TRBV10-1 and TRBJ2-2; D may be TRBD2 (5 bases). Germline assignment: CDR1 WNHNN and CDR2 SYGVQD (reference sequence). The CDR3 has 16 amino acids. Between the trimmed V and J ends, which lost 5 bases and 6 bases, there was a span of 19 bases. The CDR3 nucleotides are TGCGCCAGCAGTCAAACCTCACAGCTGAGGGCCGGGGAGCTGTTTTTT. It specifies CASSQTSQLRAGELFF.

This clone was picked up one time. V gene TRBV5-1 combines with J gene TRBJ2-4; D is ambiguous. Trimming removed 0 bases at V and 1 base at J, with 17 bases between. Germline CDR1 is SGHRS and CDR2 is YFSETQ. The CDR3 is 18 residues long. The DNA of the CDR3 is TGCGCCAGCAGCTTGGTCGCGGTGGCGAATGGGGCCAAAAACATTCAGTACTTC. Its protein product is CASSLVAVANGAKNIQYF.

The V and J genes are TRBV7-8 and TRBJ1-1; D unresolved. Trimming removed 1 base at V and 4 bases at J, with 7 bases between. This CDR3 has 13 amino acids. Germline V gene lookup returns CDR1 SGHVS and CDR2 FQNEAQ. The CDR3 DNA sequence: TGTGCCAGCAGCTTAGATTCGAGCACTGAAGCTTTCTTT. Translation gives CASSLDSSTEAFF.

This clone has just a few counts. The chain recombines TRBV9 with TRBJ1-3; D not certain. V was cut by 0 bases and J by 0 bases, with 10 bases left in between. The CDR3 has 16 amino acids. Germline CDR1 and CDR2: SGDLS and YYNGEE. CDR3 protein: CASSVDGMSSGNTIYF. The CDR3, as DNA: TGTGCCAGCAGCGTAGACGGGATGAGCTCTGGAAACACCATATATTTT.

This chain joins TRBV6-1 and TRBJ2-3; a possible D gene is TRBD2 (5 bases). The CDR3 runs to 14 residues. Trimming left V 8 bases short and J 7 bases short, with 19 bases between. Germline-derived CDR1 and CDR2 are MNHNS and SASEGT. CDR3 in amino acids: CASLGLEGVNTQYF. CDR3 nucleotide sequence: TGTGCCAGCCTAGGACTCGAGGGAGTAAATACGCAGTATTTT.

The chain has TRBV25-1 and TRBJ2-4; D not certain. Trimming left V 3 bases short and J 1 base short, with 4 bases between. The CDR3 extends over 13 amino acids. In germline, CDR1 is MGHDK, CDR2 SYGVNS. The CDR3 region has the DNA TGTGCCAGCAGTGAGAGCGCCAAAAACATTCAGTACTTC. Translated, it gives CASSESAKNIQYF.

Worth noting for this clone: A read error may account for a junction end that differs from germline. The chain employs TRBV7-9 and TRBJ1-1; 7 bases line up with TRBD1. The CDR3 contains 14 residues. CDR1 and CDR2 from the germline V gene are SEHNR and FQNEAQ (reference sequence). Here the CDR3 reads CSSTKGQMNTEAFF. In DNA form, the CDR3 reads TGTTCCAGCACCAAGGGACAGATGAACACTGAAGCTTTCTTT.

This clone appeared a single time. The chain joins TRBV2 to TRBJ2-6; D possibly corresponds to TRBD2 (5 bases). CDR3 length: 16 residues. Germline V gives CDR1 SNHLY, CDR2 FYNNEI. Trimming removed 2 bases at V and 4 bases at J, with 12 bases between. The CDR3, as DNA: TGTGCCAGCAGTGAACATCGGCGGGCGGGGGCCAACGTCCTGACTTTC. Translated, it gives CASSEHRRAGANVLTF.

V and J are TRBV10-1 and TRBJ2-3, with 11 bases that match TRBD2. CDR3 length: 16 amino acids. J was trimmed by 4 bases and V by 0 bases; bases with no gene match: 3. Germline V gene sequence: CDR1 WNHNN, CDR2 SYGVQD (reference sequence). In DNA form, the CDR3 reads TGCGCCAGCAGTGAGTCGCTTAGCGGGAGGGCAGATACGCAGTATTTT. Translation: CASSESLSGRADTQYF.

CDR3 DNA sequence: TGTGCCAGCAGCGACAGGGGGGCAGATACGCAGTATTTT. Protein sequence: CASSDRGADTQYF. This sequence joins TRBV6-5 and TRBJ2-3; TRBD1 aligns across 9 bases. Germline lookup yields CDR1 MNHEY and CDR2 SVGAGI. The CDR3 is 13 amino acids. V lost 6 bases to trimming and J lost 4 bases; unmatched junction nucleotides: 2.

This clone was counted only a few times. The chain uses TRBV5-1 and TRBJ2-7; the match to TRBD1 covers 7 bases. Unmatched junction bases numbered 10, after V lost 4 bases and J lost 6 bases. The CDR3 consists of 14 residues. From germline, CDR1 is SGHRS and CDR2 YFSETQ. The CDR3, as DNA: TGCGCCAGCAGCCCTGGGACAGTCGGGTGCGAGCAGTACTTC. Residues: CASSPGTVGCEQYF.

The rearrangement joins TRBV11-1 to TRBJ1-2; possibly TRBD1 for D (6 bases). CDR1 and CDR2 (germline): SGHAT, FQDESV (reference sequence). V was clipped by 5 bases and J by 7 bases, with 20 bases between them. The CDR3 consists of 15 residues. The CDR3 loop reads CASSPHLGGGGGYTF. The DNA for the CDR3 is TGTGCCAGCAGCCCCCACTTAGGGGGGGGAGGTGGCTACACCTTC.

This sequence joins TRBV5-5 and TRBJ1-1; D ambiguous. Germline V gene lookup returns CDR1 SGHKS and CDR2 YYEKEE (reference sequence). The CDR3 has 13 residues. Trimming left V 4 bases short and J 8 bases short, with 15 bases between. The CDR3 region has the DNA TGTGCCAGCAGCACCGACCCGAGGGTGGAAGCTTTCTTT. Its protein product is CASSTDPRVEAFF. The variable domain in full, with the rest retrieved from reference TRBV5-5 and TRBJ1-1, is DAGVTQSPTHLIKTRGQQVTLRCSPISGHKSVSWYQQVLGQGPQFIFQYYEKEERGRGNFPDRFSARQFPNYSSELNVNALLLGDSALYLCASSTDPRVEAFFGQGTRLTVV.

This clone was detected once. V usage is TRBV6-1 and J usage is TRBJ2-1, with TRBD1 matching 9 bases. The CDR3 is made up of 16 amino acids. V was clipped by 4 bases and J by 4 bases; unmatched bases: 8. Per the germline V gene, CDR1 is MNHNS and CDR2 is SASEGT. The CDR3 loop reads CASSGVGQGPYNEQFF. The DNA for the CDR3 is TGTGCCAGCAGTGGCGTGGGACAGGGCCCTTACAATGAGCAGTTCTTC.

This CDR3 is CASTRDGSSYNSPLHF. CDR3 in DNA: TGTGCCAGCACACGTGATGGTAGCTCCTATAATTCACCCCTCCACTTT. The rearrangement joins TRBV2 to TRBJ1-6; D gene uncertain. Trimming removed 7 bases at V and 0 bases at J, with 13 bases between. Germline V lookup: CDR1 SNHLY, CDR2 FYNNEI. There are 16 residues in the CDR3.

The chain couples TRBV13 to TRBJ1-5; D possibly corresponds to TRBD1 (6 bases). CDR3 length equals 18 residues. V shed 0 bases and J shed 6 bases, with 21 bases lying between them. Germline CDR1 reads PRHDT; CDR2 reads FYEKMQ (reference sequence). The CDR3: CASSLGLGAGKGGQPQHF. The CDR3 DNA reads TGTGCCAGCAGCTTAGGCCTGGGGGCAGGGAAGGGTGGTCAGCCCCAGCATTTT.

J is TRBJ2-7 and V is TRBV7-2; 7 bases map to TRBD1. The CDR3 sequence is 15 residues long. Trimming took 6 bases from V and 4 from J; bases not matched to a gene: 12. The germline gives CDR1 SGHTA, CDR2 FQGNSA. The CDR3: CASRFTTGETYEQYF. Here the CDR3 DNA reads TGTGCCAGCAGGTTTACTACAGGGGAGACTTACGAGCAGTACTTC.

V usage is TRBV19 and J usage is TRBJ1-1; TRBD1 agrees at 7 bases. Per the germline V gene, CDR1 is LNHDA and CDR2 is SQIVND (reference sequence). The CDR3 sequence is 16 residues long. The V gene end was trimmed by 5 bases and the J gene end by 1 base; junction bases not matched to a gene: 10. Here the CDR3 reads CASSLRRQGRNTEAFF. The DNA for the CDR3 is TGTGCCAGTAGTCTCCGCCGACAGGGAAGGAACACTGAAGCTTTCTTT. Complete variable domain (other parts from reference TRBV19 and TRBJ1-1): DGGITQSPKYLFRKEGQNVTLSCEQNLNHDAMYWYRQDPGQGLRLIYYSQIVNDFQKGDIAEGYSVSREKKESFPLTVTSAQKNPTAFYLCASSLRRQGRNTEAFFGQGTRLTVV.